This TCR beta chain was recorded in a study of shared clonotypes between healthy human individuals. For the study at large: Three men and a couple of women, aged 18 to 49, were donors.

Assay used: immunoSEQ multiplex PCR; TCRdb lists only in-frame clones, some missing. The data contain 2 million to 2.5 million clones, roughly 93% of them singletons. This CDR3 has 15 amino acids. J gave up 2 bases and V 4 bases, and 7 bases lay outside the gene matches. Germline CDR1 and CDR2: SEHNR and FQNEAQ (reference sequence). As concerns this clone: What it recognizes is unknown.

Study results and caveats: The study generally estimated greater richness for naive than memory subsets. Generation probabilities were higher for clonotypes shared across all four sorted-subset donors than for unshared ones. Four donors shared 4.5% to 6.5% of their naive CD4 clonotypes.

The V gene is TRBV7-9, the J gene TRBJ2-7; 8 nucleotides match TRBD1. This receptor was obtained from a man between 18 and 29 years old in good health. Some clones in this sample may be carry-over from other donors' samples. The specimen was naive CD4+ T cells from PBMCs. This sample's subset: CD45RA+ positively selected. The CDR3: CASSSPGQETYEQYF. The DNA for the CDR3 is TGTGCCAGCAGCTCTCCGGGACAGGAGACCTACGAGCAGTACTTC.